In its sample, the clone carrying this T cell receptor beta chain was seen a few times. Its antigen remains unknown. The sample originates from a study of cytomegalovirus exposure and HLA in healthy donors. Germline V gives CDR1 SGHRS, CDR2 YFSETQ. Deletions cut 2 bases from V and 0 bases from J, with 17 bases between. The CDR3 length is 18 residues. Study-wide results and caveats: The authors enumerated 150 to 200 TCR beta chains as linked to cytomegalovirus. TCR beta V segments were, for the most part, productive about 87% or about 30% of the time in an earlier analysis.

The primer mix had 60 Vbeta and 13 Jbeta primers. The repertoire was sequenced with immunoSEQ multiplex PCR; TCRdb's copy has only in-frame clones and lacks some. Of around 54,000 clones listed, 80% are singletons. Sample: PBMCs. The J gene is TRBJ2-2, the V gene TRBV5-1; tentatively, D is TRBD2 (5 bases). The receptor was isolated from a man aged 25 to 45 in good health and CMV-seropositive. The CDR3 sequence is CASSLVLAADPNTGELFF. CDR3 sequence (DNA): TGCGCCAGCAGCTTAGTTTTAGCAGCGGACCCGAACACCGGGGAGCTGTTTTTT.